This is a list of T cell receptor beta chains from one sample in a study of cytomegalovirus exposure and HLA in healthy donors. Clones were sequenced by immunoSEQ multiplex PCR, and TCRdb holds only the in-frame ones, with some missing. The sample records 130,000 to 150,000 clones, 80% being singletons. The sequenced sample was PBMCs. The receptors here all came from a woman in her twenties or thirties in good health and CMV-seronegative. Each CDR3 is given with its conserved first and last residue. The order of the fields is clone size, J gene, D gene, V gene, CDR3 protein, CDR3 DNA. The D gene is left open where the match is weak. Clone size is stated in some rows and not others, as once, few, many or a class when expanded.

clone size: .
J gene: TRBJ2-7
D gene: .
V gene: TRBV7-3
CDR3 protein: CASSLNARGEQYF
CDR3 DNA: TGTGCCAGCAGCTTAAACGCCAGGGGTGAGCAGTACTTC

clone size: .
J gene: TRBJ1-3
D gene: TRBD1
V gene: TRBV2
CDR3 protein: CASSGDSAGNTIYF
CDR3 DNA: TGTGCCAGCAGTGGGGACAGCGCTGGAAACACCATATATTTT

clone size: .
J gene: TRBJ2-7
D gene: TRBD1
V gene: TRBV6-5
CDR3 protein: CASSDRGSSYEQYF
CDR3 DNA: TGTGCCAGCTCCGACAGGGGGAGCTCCTACGAGCAGTACTTC

clone size: .
J gene: TRBJ2-7
D gene: .
V gene: TRBV25-1
CDR3 protein: CASSAYEQYF
CDR3 DNA: TGTGCCAGCAGTGCTTACGAGCAGTACTTC

clone size: .
J gene: TRBJ2-1
D gene: TRBD1
V gene: TRBV18
CDR3 protein: CASSPPGQRYNEQFF
CDR3 DNA: TGTGCCAGCTCACCGCCGGGACAGAGGTACAATGAGCAGTTCTTC

clone size: .
J gene: TRBJ2-1
D gene: TRBD1
V gene: TRBV5-6
CDR3 protein: CASQLNGQGAYNEQFF
CDR3 DNA: TGTGCCAGCCAGCTTAACGGGCAGGGGGCTTACAATGAGCAGTTCTTC

clone size: few
J gene: TRBJ2-6
D gene: .
V gene: TRBV28
CDR3 protein: CASSFGEHSGANVLTF
CDR3 DNA: TGTGCCAGCAGTTTTGGTGAACACTCTGGGGCCAACGTCCTGACTTTC

clone size: once
J gene: TRBJ2-2
D gene: TRBD2
V gene: TRBV19
CDR3 protein: CASSIWGGSNTGELFF
CDR3 DNA: TGTGCCAGTAGTATCTGGGGGGGGTCGAACACCGGGGAGCTGTTTTTT

clone size: once
J gene: TRBJ2-3
D gene: TRBD2
V gene: TRBV4-3
CDR3 protein: CASSQDGVPLAGVVDTQYF
CDR3 DNA: TGCGCCAGCAGCCAAGATGGCGTCCCACTAGCGGGGGTCGTGGATACGCAGTATTTT

clone size: .
J gene: TRBJ1-2
D gene: .
V gene: TRBV10-3
CDR3 protein: CAITLSPGYGYTF
CDR3 DNA: TGTGCCATCACTCTCTCCCCAGGGTATGGCTACACCTTC

clone size: .
J gene: TRBJ1-1
D gene: TRBD1
V gene: TRBV30
CDR3 protein: CAWSRTGVDAFF
CDR3 DNA: TGTGCCTGGAGCCGGACAGGGGTGGACGCTTTCTTT